This T cell receptor (beta chain) is drawn from a study of blood T cell repertoires in COVID-19. The repertoire was sequenced with immunoSEQ multiplex PCR; TCRdb's copy has only in-frame clones and lacks some. The table lists 250,000 to 350,000 clones, 75% to 90% of them singletons, with roughly 4% in the top ten. This receptor was obtained from a woman in her 30s who had recovered from COVID-19. The sequencing input was PBMCs or T cells enriched from blood (not recorded which).

CDR3 protein: CASLQGAGSSPLHF. The CDR3 DNA reads as TGTGCCAGCTTACAGGGGGCGGGGAGTTCACCCCTCCACTTT. This rearrangement joins TRBV19 to TRBJ1-6, with 9 bases lining up with TRBD1. Germline trimming cut 9 bases from V and 9 bases from J; bases unmatched to any gene: 9. This CDR3 region has 14 residues. Germline V lookup: CDR1 LNHDA, CDR2 SQIVND (reference sequence).